This T cell receptor (beta chain) appears in the sequencing data of a study of monozygotic twins with inflammatory bowel disease. Germline loops: CDR1 DFQATT, CDR2 SNEGSKA (reference sequence). The CDR3 extends over 12 amino acids. The template switching step added UMIs that contained a 6-nucleotide sample barcode. TCRdb re-called the 5' RACE reads; every CDR3 protein appears as one record, without DNA. The record lists 400,000 to 500,000 distinct CDR3 sequences, of which the ten most abundant hold 2% to 3%. Broader study findings: Researchers report that IBD patients shared fewer clonotypes with others than healthy twins, especially amid disease activity.

For every donor, one blood sample of less than 3 ml was drawn. Turning to this clonotype: Its antigen is not identified.

The sequenced sample consisted of blood. V and J are TRBV20-1 and TRBJ2-3; TCRdb's D gene call, TRBD1, goes unchecked for lack of DNA. The receptor's source is a human donor with ulcerative colitis or Crohn's disease, or a healthy co-twin of an affected twin (not recorded which). The CDR3 sequence: CSAPGPGATQYF.